This T cell receptor (beta chain) is drawn from a study of human T cells and chemical hapten exposure. About the research overall: Skin on the upper inner arm, about 2 cm by about 2 cm in size, was sensitized with 2% DPC. Diphenylcyclopropenone, dosed weekly to the scalp, was given to patients throughout the roughly 25-week study.

The sample's time point: pre-sensitization, week 0. Treatment: therapeutic diphenylcyclopropenone sensitization with weekly scalp DPC. Total RNA extraction was carried out from unfractionated whole blood. Patients had alopecia, were aged 18 to 70, and were not pregnant. TCRdb re-called the RACE reads through MiXCR, storing one row per CDR3 protein. Here the sample spans 35,000 to 40,000 distinct CDR3 sequences, 9% to 15% being singletons. V lost 2 bases and J 0 bases, leaving 4 bases between the germline ends. CDR1 is SGHAT and CDR2 is FQNNGV in the germline V gene. There are 14 residues in the CDR3. The sample was whole blood, taken in connection with sensitization to the hapten diphenylcyclopropenone (DPC). The clonotype originates from a woman in her thirties or forties with alopecia areata. Some clones in this sample may be carry-over from other donors' samples. This sequence joins TRBV11-2 and TRBJ2-2; D not resolved. This CDR3 reads CASSLQANTGELFF. Here the CDR3 DNA reads TGTGCCAGCAGCTTACAGGCGAACACCGGGGAGCTGTTTTTT.